A single sample is the source of the 7 T cell receptor beta chains below, sequenced in a study of shared clonotypes between healthy human individuals. The assay was immunoSEQ multiplex PCR, and TCRdb's table has in-frame clones only and misses some. The sample has 2 million to 2.5 million clones, under 97% seen once; the top ten hold less than 0.15%. The sequenced material came from naive CD4+ T cells sorted from blood. Subset meaning: CD45RA+ positively selected. The receptor set was obtained from a man aged 18 to 30 in good health.

This clone was counted once. The chain combines TRBV10-2 with TRBJ1-1; tentative D call: TRBD1 (5 bases). V lost 3 bases to trimming and J lost 0 bases, with 8 bases between them. The CDR3 sequence is 14 residues long. The germline V gene encodes CDR1 WSHSY and CDR2 SAAADI. CDR3 protein: CASSDRAMNTEAFF. The DNA of the CDR3 is TGCGCCAGCAGTGACAGGGCGATGAACACTGAAGCTTTCTTT.

V is TRBV19 and J is TRBJ2-2; a possible D gene is TRBD1 (5 bases). This CDR3 comprises 16 residues. Germline CDR1 LNHDA, CDR2 SQIVND (reference sequence). The V and J ends lost 1 base and 4 bases respectively, with 13 bases between them. CDR3 nucleotides: TGTGCCAGTAGTATAGGGGGCAGGATTCCCACCGGGGAGCTGTTTTTT. Amino acids: CASSIGGRIPTGELFF.

The chain is built from TRBV5-1 and TRBJ2-7; TRBD1 or TRBD2 may be the D gene (5 bases each). The CDR3 runs 13 residues. Germline assignment: CDR1 SGHRS and CDR2 YFSETQ. With 4 bases removed from V and 6 bases from J, the gap between germline ends came to 14 bases. CDR3 amino acids: CASSGTVPLEQYF. For the CDR3, the DNA is TGCGCCAGCAGCGGGACGGTTCCGCTCGAGCAGTACTTC.

This clone was recorded only once. The chain employs TRBV4-2 and TRBJ2-7; TRBD1 matches at 7 bases. CDR1 and CDR2 from the germline V gene are LGHNA and YNFKEQ. J lost 5 bases, V lost 6 bases, and 16 bases had no gene match. CDR3 length: 16 amino acids. The CDR3 DNA is TGTGCCAGCAGTCGAATAGTGGGACAGCTAACGGACGAGCAGTACTTC. Its translation: CASSRIVGQLTDEQYF.

The genes are TRBV21-1 and TRBJ2-5; TRBD1 reflects the table's D call only, with no check against the DNA. TRBV21-1 is marked as a pseudogene. The CDR3 runs 12 residues. CDR3 amino acids: CATLDTQETQYF. The CDR3 nucleotides read TGTGCCACCCTGGACACCCAAGAGACCCAGTACTTC.

This chain uses TRBV19 with TRBJ1-5, with a possible D match to TRBD1 (6 bases). Per the germline V gene, CDR1 is LNHDA and CDR2 is SQIVND (reference sequence). The CDR3 contains 15 residues. The ends were cut back, 3 bases at V and 2 bases at J, with 11 bases in the middle. CDR3 loop: CASSIERGGNQPQHF. The CDR3 bases are TGTGCCAGTAGTATTGAGAGGGGGGGCAATCAGCCCCAGCATTTT. The full variable domain, rest sourced from reference TRBV19 and TRBJ1-5, is DGGITQSPKYLFRKEGQNVTLSCEQNLNHDAMYWYRQDPGQGLRLIYYSQIVNDFQKGDIAEGYSVSREKKESFPLTVTSAQKNPTAFYLCASSIERGGNQPQHFGDGTRLSIL.

This clone was seen a single time. The J gene is TRBJ1-1, the V gene TRBV10-3, with D perhaps matching TRBD1 (6 bases). V was clipped by 4 bases and J by 3 bases, with 15 bases between them. The CDR3 totals 15 residues. Germline V gives CDR1 ENHRY, CDR2 SYGVKD. CDR3 nucleotide sequence: TGTGCCATCAGTGTAGGGGGTGTAGCGGACACTGAAGCTTTCTTT. This translates into CAISVGGVADTEAFF.